These 30 T cell receptor beta chains came from one sample sequenced in a study of blood T cells in healthy people across ages. The authors ran a second PCR of roughly 6 to 12 cycles using a sample-barcoded 5' primer and a J-beta primer mix. TCRdb re-analysed the 5' RACE reads in MiXCR, keeping a single row per CDR3 protein. The data show about 770,000 distinct CDR3 sequences, around 42% seen once. Specimen: blood. Receptors originate from a man between 60 and 70 years old in good health.

This clonotype was counted between two and nine times. The chain is built from TRBV7-8 and TRBJ1-1; 8 bases fit TRBD1. Unmatched junction bases numbered 5, after V lost 5 bases and J lost 3 bases. The germline gives CDR1 SGHVS, CDR2 FQNEAQ. The CDR3 is 14 amino acids. CDR3 nucleotides: TGTGCCAGCAGCGGGCAGGGGGCACACACTGAAGCTTTCTTT. Translation: CASSGQGAHTEAFF.

The chain employs TRBV6-6 and TRBJ1-4, with TRBD1 matching over 9 bases. V shed 11 bases and J 10 bases; nucleotides not matched to a gene: 8. CDR1 and CDR2 (germline): MNHNY, SVGAGI (reference sequence). This CDR3 has 12 amino acids. The CDR3 loop is CASGQGSVKLFF. The CDR3 DNA follows: TGTGCCTCGGGACAGGGTTCGGTAAAACTGTTTTTT.

V is TRBV6-1 and J is TRBJ2-5; 7 bases line up with TRBD2. CDR1 and CDR2 from the germline V gene are MNHNS and SASEGT. There are 17 residues in the CDR3. V shed 5 bases, J shed 1 base, and the junction held 13 bases outside the gene matches. DNA of the CDR3: TGTGCCAGCAGTCGACCTTCATGGCGGGGGTCCCAAGAGACCCAGTACTTC. This codes for CASSRPSWRGSQETQYF.

This clonotype was observed a few times. The chain couples TRBV14 to TRBJ1-2, with D maybe TRBD1 (6 bases). CDR1 SGHDN and CDR2 FVKESK come from the germline V gene. V lost 2 bases, J lost 4 bases, and 8 bases lay in between. This CDR3 contains 13 residues. CDR3 loop: CASSQTGPYGYTF. The CDR3 DNA follows: TGTGCCAGCAGCCAAACAGGGCCCTATGGCTACACCTTC.

This clonotype was seen only a few times. The V call is TRBV11-2, the J call TRBJ2-7; 8 positions agree with TRBD1. Germline CDR1 is SGHAT and CDR2 is FQNNGV. The CDR3 has 17 residues. The trim removed 1 base at V and 1 base at J, leaving 9 bases unmatched. The CDR3 loop reads CASSLGGNRGFSYEQYF. In nucleotides, the CDR3 is TGTGCCAGCAGCTTAGGAGGAAACAGGGGGTTTTCCTACGAGCAGTACTTC.

The rearrangement joins TRBV12-3 or TRBV12-4 to TRBJ1-3; D not resolved. CDR3 size: 15 residues. Trimming pared 1 base from V and 2 bases from J, leaving 9 bases between. CDR3 sequence: CASSLDRVAGNTIYF. As DNA, the CDR3 is TGTGCCAGCAGTTTAGATAGGGTTGCTGGAAACACCATATATTTT.

This chain uses TRBV29-1 with TRBJ2-5; D is uncertain. The ends were cut back, 3 bases at V and 1 base at J, with 9 bases in the middle. From germline, CDR1 is SQVTM and CDR2 ANQGSEA. This CDR3 is 13 amino acids long. The CDR3 DNA reads TGCAGCGTTGATGTGGGTTCCCAAGAGACCCAGTACTTC. Its translation: CSVDVGSQETQYF.

J is TRBJ2-7 and V is TRBV27; either TRBD1 or TRBD2 may fit D (6 bases each). V was shortened by 3 bases and J by 7 bases, with 13 bases between the two germline ends. The CDR3 spans 13 residues. The germline V gene encodes CDR1 MNHEY and CDR2 SMNVEV (reference sequence). CDR3 DNA sequence: TGTGCCAGCAGTTTTGGGGGGCCCTCTGAGCAGTACTTC. Amino acid sequence: CASSFGGPSEQYF.

The chain has TRBV3-1 and TRBJ1-6; no definite D call. Germline assignment: CDR1 LGHDT and CDR2 YNNKEL (reference sequence). V shed 0 bases and J shed 0 bases, with 9 bases lying between them. This CDR3 comprises 17 residues. DNA for the CDR3: TGTGCCAGCAGCCAAGATATGAAGAGCTCCTATAATTCACCCCTCCACTTT. The encoded protein is CASSQDMKSSYNSPLHF.

This clonotype appeared a few times. The genes are TRBV18 and TRBJ2-5; D possibly corresponds to TRBD2 (5 bases). Looked up from germline, CDR1 is KGHSH and CDR2 is LQKENI. V was trimmed by 2 bases and J by 7 bases, leaving 14 bases between them. This CDR3 contains 14 residues. As DNA, the CDR3 is TGTGCCAGCTCACCATCAGAGGGTGAGGGGACCCAGTACTTC. Its translation is CASSPSEGEGTQYF.

This chain connects TRBV2 to TRBJ1-6; D is ambiguous. The CDR3 runs 13 residues. Deletions cut 4 bases from V and 8 bases from J, with 9 bases between. CDR1 and CDR2 (germline): SNHLY, FYNNEI. The CDR3 reads CASSVMADSPLHF. DNA for the CDR3: TGTGCCAGCAGTGTAATGGCAGATTCACCCCTCCACTTT.

The rearrangement joins TRBV12-3 or TRBV12-4 to TRBJ2-5; a weak D match, TRBD2 (6 bases). Near its end, the DNA agrees better with TRBJ2-7, so the J call may be wrong. The CDR3 runs to 13 residues. CDR3 protein: CASTTGLTCEQYF. The CDR3 DNA is TGTGCCAGCACCACGGGACTGACCTGCGAGCAGTACTTC.

The rearrangement links TRBV12-3 or TRBV12-4 to TRBJ1-1; the D is unclear. V shed 5 bases and J shed 3 bases, with 16 bases lying between them. This CDR3 has 15 amino acids. The CDR3 loop is CASSVLGSPDTEAFF. The CDR3, as DNA: TGTGCCAGCAGTGTCCTGGGGAGCCCCGACACTGAAGCTTTCTTT.

This chain's CDR3 is CASSLEQGLSSYEQYF. CDR3 DNA sequence: TGTGCCAGCAGCTTGGAGCAGGGCCTAAGCTCCTACGAGCAGTACTTC. The rearrangement links TRBV5-6 to TRBJ2-7; D possibly corresponds to TRBD1 (5 bases). This CDR3 is 16 amino acids long. V was cut by 0 bases and J by 0 bases, with 13 bases left in between. CDR1 and CDR2 from the germline V gene are SGHDT and YYEEEE.

This chain joins TRBV7-9 and TRBJ2-5, with TRBD1 identical over 7 bases. V dropped 4 bases and J dropped 1; count of bases not matched to a gene: 9. This CDR3 region has 16 residues. CDR1 and CDR2 (germline): SEHNR, FQNEAQ (reference sequence). The CDR3 spells CASSYTGAGVQETQYF. DNA of the CDR3: TGTGCCAGCAGCTATACAGGGGCTGGGGTCCAAGAGACCCAGTACTTC.

This clonotype showed up just a few times. J is TRBJ1-1 and V is TRBV7-9; tentative D call: TRBD1 (5 bases). The ends were cut back, 8 bases at V and 3 bases at J, with 13 bases in the middle. This CDR3 has 13 amino acids. Germline V gives CDR1 SEHNR, CDR2 FQNEAQ (reference sequence). The CDR3, as DNA: TGTGCCAGCGGGAGGGGTGGGTACACTGAAGCTTTCTTT. Protein product: CASGRGGYTEAFF.

This clonotype was seen just once. The rearrangement uses TRBV6-2 or TRBV6-3 and TRBJ2-5; TRBD2 aligns across 10 bases. J lost 4 bases, V lost 0 bases, and 2 bases had no gene match. Germline CDR1 and CDR2: MNHEY and SVGEGT. The CDR3 is 15 amino acids. This chain's CDR3 is CASSYSSGRAETQYF. CDR3 in DNA: TGTGCCAGCAGTTACTCGAGCGGGAGGGCAGAGACCCAGTACTTC.

The chain uses TRBV2 and TRBJ2-3; 7 bases align to TRBD2. This CDR3 comprises 16 residues. V lost 3 bases and J lost 0; bases outside the gene matches: 6. Per the germline V gene, CDR1 is SNHLY and CDR2 is FYNNEI. The CDR3: CASSEVGRASTDTQYF. The DNA for the CDR3 is TGTGCCAGCAGTGAGGTAGGGAGGGCCAGCACAGATACGCAGTATTTT.

This clonotype was observed a handful of times. V usage is TRBV9 and J usage is TRBJ2-4; TRBD1 agrees at 9 bases. TRBJ2-5 explains the end of the DNA better; the J call may be wrong. The CDR3 is 15 amino acids. The germline V gene has CDR1 SGDLS and CDR2 YYNGEE. CDR3 DNA: TGTGCCAGCAGCGTAGAGGGACAGGGTGTGCAGACCCAGTACTTC. Protein sequence: CASSVEGQGVQTQYF.

This chain joins TRBV27 and TRBJ2-2; unclear D gene. This CDR3 contains 13 residues. Deletions cut 3 bases from V and 7 bases from J, with 9 bases between. Germline V gene lookup returns CDR1 MNHEY and CDR2 SMNVEV (reference sequence). CDR3 DNA sequence: TGTGCCAGCAGTTTGGGTTTGGTCGGGGAGCTGTTTTTT. This sequence encodes CASSLGLVGELFF.

The chain recombines TRBV7-8 with TRBJ2-7; 8 nucleotides agree with TRBD1. The CDR3 is 16 residues long. CDR1 is SGHVS, CDR2 FQNEAQ, per germline. The trim removed 5 bases at V and 3 bases at J, leaving 12 bases unmatched. In DNA, the CDR3 is TGTGCCAGCAGCCCAAGACGGACAGGGAGTAACTACGAGCAGTACTTC. Its protein product is CASSPRRTGSNYEQYF.

This chain joins TRBV20-1 and TRBJ2-1; no clear D gene. V shed 3 bases and J shed 0 bases, with 15 bases lying between them. CDR1 is DFQATT and CDR2 is SNEGSKA in the germline V gene (reference sequence). The CDR3 is 16 residues long. CDR3 nucleotide sequence: TGCAGTGCTAGTCGAATGGACGGTAGCTCCTACAATGAGCAGTTCTTC. This codes for CSASRMDGSSYNEQFF.

This clonotype was counted a few times. The chain uses TRBV11-2 and TRBJ2-5; tentatively, D is TRBD1 (6 bases). V lost 5 bases to trimming and J lost 10 bases, with 20 bases between them. Germline CDR1 is SGHAT and CDR2 is FQNNGV. The CDR3 runs 14 residues. The CDR3 nucleotides read TGTGCCAGCAGCCCCTGGGACACGGGGCGGATCCAGTACTTC. It yields the protein CASSPWDTGRIQYF. The full variable domain, with the rest looked up from reference TRBV11-2 and TRBJ2-5, is EAGVAQSPRYKIIEKRQSVAFWCNPISGHATLYWYQQILGQGPKLLIQFQNNGVVDDSQLPKDRFSAERLKGVDSTLKIQPAKLEDSAVYLCASSPWDTGRIQYFGPGTRLLVL.

The genes are TRBV27 and TRBJ2-7; D remains unclear. Germline V lookup: CDR1 MNHEY, CDR2 SMNVEV (reference sequence). V was clipped by 0 bases and J by 4 bases, with 4 bases between them. The length of the CDR3 is 12 residues. CDR3 residues: CASSLSMYEQYF. CDR3 DNA: TGTGCCAGCAGTTTATCCATGTACGAGCAGTACTTC.

In this sample, this clonotype turned up a few times. J is TRBJ2-3 and V is TRBV5-6, with 7 bases matching TRBD1. Germline CDR1 is SGHDT and CDR2 is YYEEEE. Trimming took 3 bases from V and 5 from J; bases not matched to a gene: 9. This CDR3 region has 15 residues. CDR3 protein: CASSYFDRELDTQYF. In DNA, the CDR3 is TGTGCCAGCAGCTATTTCGACAGGGAGTTAGATACGCAGTATTTT.

The chain links TRBV29-1 to TRBJ2-3, with TRBD2 identical over 8 bases. V was clipped by 5 bases and J by 0 bases; unmatched bases: 10. The CDR3 totals 16 residues. CDR1 and CDR2 (germline): SQVTM, ANQGSEA. This CDR3 is CSVKGGAGVSTDTQYF. The CDR3 DNA sequence: TGCAGCGTTAAGGGTGGAGCGGGGGTGAGCACAGATACGCAGTATTTT.

The CDR3 sequence: CSARQGLDTGELFF. The CDR3 DNA reads TGCAGCGCACGACAGGGCCTTGACACCGGGGAGCTGTTTTTT. The genes are TRBV29-1 and TRBJ2-2; 7 bases match TRBD1. The length of the CDR3 is 14 residues. Germline V gene lookup returns CDR1 SQVTM and CDR2 ANQGSEA. With V trimmed by 7 bases and J by 3 bases, 8 bases remained unmatched.

Worth noting for this clonotype: It may be a read error: a sequence one base away is much more abundant. J is TRBJ2-1 and V is TRBV14; 9 bases map to TRBD1. Germline V gives CDR1 SGHDN, CDR2 FVKESK. This CDR3 spans 14 amino acids. The CDR3 DNA follows: TGTGCCAGCAACCAAGCGACAGGGGGGAATGAGCAGTTCTTC. This gives the protein CASNQATGGNEQFF.

The chain couples TRBV12-3 or TRBV12-4 to TRBJ1-5, with D tentatively TRBD1 (6 bases). This CDR3 spans 16 amino acids. The V end lost 1 base, the J end lost 6 bases, and 16 bases lay between the germline ends. CDR3 DNA: TGTGCCAGCAGTTTAGGGCAGGGGTTATGGGTTCAGCCCCAGCATTTT. This codes for CASSLGQGLWVQPQHF.

The chain couples TRBV27 to TRBJ1-1; TRBD1 is a possible D gene (5 bases). Trimming took off 7 bases at V and 11 bases at J, with 20 bases between the two ends. The CDR3 covers 13 residues. The V gene's germline CDR1 is MNHEY and CDR2 SMNVEV (reference sequence). CDR3 residues: CASTTSGQGAAFF. CDR3 bases: TGTGCCAGCACCACCTCAGGGCAAGGAGCGGCTTTCTTT.